This is a list of T cell receptor beta chains from one sample in a study of CD8 T cells in ankylosing spondylitis. TCRdb ran MiXCR on the 5' RACE reads and lists one entry per CDR3 protein. Of under 200,000 distinct CDR3 sequences listed, about an eighth are singletons. The sequenced sample consisted of blood, either unsorted or a sorted T cell fraction (not recorded which). The receptors come from a female donor with ankylosing spondylitis or in good health (not recorded which). Both conserved end residues are part of each CDR3. D genes are given only for firm matches. The size of a clone is reported for some rows only, either as once, few or many, or as a class for expanded clones.

>TRBV3-1|.|TRBD1|TRBJ2-5
TGTGCCAGCAACTACAGGGGCCAAGAGACCCAGTACTTC
CASNYRGQETQYF
>TRBV6-2/TRBV6-3|.|.|TRBJ2-1
TGTGCCAGCAGTTTGGGGGGCCCCTACAATGAGCAGTTCTTC
CASSLGGPYNEQFF
>TRBV30|few|TRBD1|TRBJ2-1
TGTGCCTGGGACCAGGGACAGTTTTACAATGAGCAGTTCTTC
CAWDQGQFYNEQFF
>TRBV12-3/TRBV12-4|many|.|TRBJ1-5
TGTGCCAGCAGTTCTTGGGTGGGAGGTAGCAATCAGCCCCAGCATTTT
CASSSWVGGSNQPQHF
>TRBV7-6|once|TRBD2|TRBJ2-1
TGTGCCAGCAGCTTATATACCGGGACTAGCGGGAGGGATGAGCAGTTCTTC
CASSLYTGTSGRDEQFF
>TRBV12-3/TRBV12-4|many|.|TRBJ1-4
TGTGCCAGCAGCCTAGAGGTCAGGGCAACTAATGAAAAACTGTTTTTT
CASSLEVRATNEKLFF
>TRBV5-1|many|.|TRBJ2-3
TGCGCGGTTTTCACAGATACGCAGTATTTT
CAVFTDTQYF
>TRBV5-5|many|.|TRBJ1-3
TGTGCCAGCAGCTTCTCCGGGACGCAGGTACTCTCTGGAAACACCATATATTTT
CASSFSGTQVLSGNTIYF
>TRBV6-1|many|.|TRBJ1-2
TGTGCCAGCAGTGAATGGGGGGGAGGTAACTATGGCTACACCTTC
CASSEWGGGNYGYTF
>TRBV20-1|many|TRBD2|TRBJ2-1
TGCAGTGCCCGGAGGGTAGCGGGAGGCTCCTACAATGAGCAGTTCTTC
CSARRVAGGSYNEQFF
>TRBV2|.|TRBD1|TRBJ2-5
TGTGCCAGCAGTAAAACAGGGGGAGAGACCCAGTACTTC
CASSKTGGETQYF
>TRBV24-1|many|TRBD2|TRBJ2-5
TGTGCCGTCGGGACTAGCCATCAAGAGACCCAGTACTTC
CAVGTSHQETQYF
>TRBV6-5|many|TRBD2|TRBJ2-1
TGTGCCAGCAGTTACTCTTCGGGTAGCGGGACCTACAATGAGCAGTTCTTC
CASSYSSGSGTYNEQFF
>TRBV20-1|few|.|TRBJ2-7
TGCAGTGCTAGGGGGGGGCGAATCTACGAGCAGTACTTC
CSARGGRIYEQYF
>TRBV5-1|many|.|TRBJ2-2
TGCGCCAGCAGCGAACCGGGACCACACACCGGGGAGCTGTTTTTT
CASSEPGPHTGELFF
>TRBV9|many|.|TRBJ1-3
TGTGCCAGCAGCGTAGAGGGGGTAACCTCTGGAAACACCATATATTTT
CASSVEGVTSGNTIYF
>TRBV9|many|.|TRBJ2-3
TGTGCCAGCAGCGTAGGAGGGGGAGATACGCAGTATTTT
CASSVGGGDTQYF
>TRBV18|.|TRBD2|TRBJ2-7
TGTGCCAGCTCACCATATATGGGGCTAGCGGGAGGAAAAAACGAGCAGTACTTC
CASSPYMGLAGGKNEQYF
>TRBV10-3|many|.|TRBJ2-7
TGTGCCATCAGTCGGGACAACTACGAGCAGTACTTC
CAISRDNYEQYF
>TRBV18|many|TRBD2|TRBJ2-1
TGTGCCAGCTCCCCAGTTCGAGCGGGAGTCGACTACAATGAGCAGTTCTTC
CASSPVRAGVDYNEQFF
>TRBV7-8|.|.|TRBJ2-1
TGTGCCAGCAGCAGTGTCGATGAGCAGTTCTTC
CASSSVDEQFF
>TRBV7-9|.|.|TRBJ2-2
TGTGCCAGCAGCTTATTCAGTGCCTCCACCGGGGAGCTGTTTTTT
CASSLFSASTGELFF
>TRBV12-3/TRBV12-4|many|TRBD2|TRBJ2-2
TGTGCCAGCAGGTCACTTACTAGCGGGAGTACCACCGGGGAGCTGTTTTTT
CASRSLTSGSTTGELFF
>TRBV5-5|many|.|TRBJ2-7
TGTGCCAGCACCATCTTGTCCGGGACGGAATACCACCAGTACTTC
CASTILSGTEYHQYF
>TRBV29-1|many|.|TRBJ1-1
TGCAGCGTTCCGGGCAGATCGAACACTGAAGCTTTCTTT
CSVPGRSNTEAFF
>TRBV5-1|.|.|TRBJ1-1
TGCGCCAGCAGCTCCCTCGGCTCTTCCAACACTGAAGCTTTCTTT
CASSSLGSSNTEAFF
>TRBV2|.|.|TRBJ2-1
TGTGCCAGCAGTGTCTCCCAGGCGGCAGGGTTATACAATGAGCAGTTCTTC
CASSVSQAAGLYNEQFF
>TRBV12-3/TRBV12-4|many|.|TRBJ2-1
TGTGCCAGCAATTCCCCCAAATTCACCCGTAGTCAGTTCTTC
CASNSPKFTRSQFF
>TRBV12-3/TRBV12-4|many|.|TRBJ2-2
TGTGCCAGCACCGTGACTGGGGTGGGCGGGGAGCTGTTTTTT
CASTVTGVGGELFF
>TRBV20-1|many|TRBD2|TRBJ2-7
TGCAGTGCACGCCCGACTAGCGGGGCCTACGAGCAGTACTTC
CSARPTSGAYEQYF
>TRBV7-9|many|.|TRBJ1-5
TGTGCCAGCAGCCCAAGAGGGGGAGAGGGGCAGCCCCAGCATTTT
CASSPRGGEGQPQHF
>TRBV7-9|many|.|TRBJ2-3
TGTGCCAGCAGCTTAAGAGCCATGGGAGATACGCAGTATTTT
CASSLRAMGDTQYF
>TRBV28|many|.|TRBJ1-1
TGTGCCAGCACGAACCCCAACAGGGAAATGACTGAAGCTTTCTTT
CASTNPNREMTEAFF
>TRBV11-3|few|TRBD2|TRBJ2-5
TGTGCCAGCAGCTTAGATCCAGCGGGAGGAGAGACCCAGTACTTC
CASSLDPAGGETQYF
>TRBV6-2/TRBV6-3|many|TRBD2|TRBJ2-7
TGTGCCAGCAGTTACGTCTTGCCGGGAGGTTACGAGCAGTACTTC
CASSYVLPGGYEQYF
>TRBV6-2/TRBV6-3|.|.|TRBJ2-5
TGTGCCAGCAGTTACCTTCTAGCGTGGTGGGAGACCCAGTACTTC
CASSYLLAWWETQYF
>TRBV7-3|few|.|TRBJ2-7
TGTGCCAGCAGCCCCAACTCGGCTCAAGAGCAGTACTTC
CASSPNSAQEQYF
>TRBV7-7|many|.|TRBJ2-5
TGTGCCAGCAGCCTCGGATCCAGCGGTGAAGAGACCCAGTACTTC
CASSLGSSGEETQYF
>TRBV27|.|.|TRBJ2-7
TGTGCCAGCAGCTTTAAGGCAGGCTGGGGGGAGCAGTACTTC
CASSFKAGWGEQYF
>TRBV19|.|.|TRBJ2-3
TGTGCCAGTAAGAAGGGAAACACAGATACGCAGTATTTT
CASKKGNTDTQYF
>TRBV7-3|.|.|TRBJ2-5
TGTGCCAGCAGCTTAACGTTGGGCCAGACCCAGTACTTC
CASSLTLGQTQYF
>TRBV27|many|.|TRBJ1-2
TGTGCCAGTGGGACGGCAAATAACTATGGCTACACCTTC
CASGTANNYGYTF